Listed below are T cell receptor beta chains from one sample, sequenced in a study of vaccination effects on CD4 cells after COVID-19. Assay: immunoSEQ multiplex PCR; the TCRdb copy retains only in-frame clones and omits some. The table lists 40,000 to 55,000 clones, roughly 80% of them singletons, with 8.5% to 10% in the top ten. Their recognized antigens are unknown. Sequencing used CD4+ T cells from PBMCs cultured without peptide, obtained before COVID-19 vaccination. Receptors were obtained from a human donor who had a prior SARS-CoV-2 infection. Each CDR3 is given with its conserved first and last residue. D genes are given only for firm matches.

d_gene: TRBD2; j_gene: TRBJ2-2; v_gene: TRBV5-1; CDR3nt: TGCGCCAGCAGCTTACTAGCGAACACGAACACCGGGGAGCTGTTTTTT; CDR3aa: CASSLLANTNTGELFF
d_gene: TRBD2; j_gene: TRBJ2-5; v_gene: TRBV7-9; CDR3nt: TGTGCCAGCAGCTCAAGCGGGGGCCGCCGGGAGACCCAGTACTTC; CDR3aa: CASSSSGGRRETQYF
d_gene: -; j_gene: TRBJ1-5; v_gene: TRBV19; CDR3nt: TGTGCCAGTAATCAGGGGAATCAGCCCCAGCATTTT; CDR3aa: CASNQGNQPQHF
d_gene: TRBD2; j_gene: TRBJ2-2; v_gene: TRBV4-1; CDR3nt: TGCGCCAGCAGCCAAGATGTCCGGGGACTAGCGGCCACCGGGGAGCTGTTTTTT; CDR3aa: CASSQDVRGLAATGELFF
d_gene: -; j_gene: TRBJ1-3; v_gene: TRBV6-5; CDR3nt: TGTGCCAGCAGTCCCCCCGCTGGGTCTGGAAACACCATATATTTT; CDR3aa: CASSPPAGSGNTIYF
d_gene: -; j_gene: TRBJ1-2; v_gene: TRBV3-1/TRBV3-2; CDR3nt: TGTGCCAGCAGCCAAGTGTACGGGGCGGATGGCTACACCTTC; CDR3aa: CASSQVYGADGYTF
d_gene: TRBD1; j_gene: TRBJ2-7; v_gene: TRBV2; CDR3nt: TGTGCCAGCACCGACAGGGGCCCCTACGAGCAGTACTTC; CDR3aa: CASTDRGPYEQYF
d_gene: -; j_gene: TRBJ1-3; v_gene: TRBV19; CDR3nt: TGTGCCAGTAGTATAGCCGGATTCACTGGAAACACCATATATTTT; CDR3aa: CASSIAGFTGNTIYF
d_gene: TRBD2; j_gene: TRBJ2-1; v_gene: TRBV15; CDR3nt: TGTGCCACCAGCAGAGGAGAGCGGGAGGGCCCCAATGAGCAGTTCTTC; CDR3aa: CATSRGEREGPNEQFF
d_gene: TRBD1; j_gene: TRBJ1-2; v_gene: TRBV30; CDR3nt: TGTGCCTGGAGGCTAAAAGAACAGGGGGCGCGAGGCTACACCTTC; CDR3aa: CAWRLKEQGARGYTF
d_gene: TRBD1; j_gene: TRBJ2-1; v_gene: TRBV19; CDR3nt: TGTGCCAGTAGTATAGATCCAGGGGGCCCCATCGGGGGAGATGAGCAGTTCTTC; CDR3aa: CASSIDPGGPIGGDEQFF
d_gene: -; j_gene: TRBJ2-3; v_gene: TRBV4-2; CDR3nt: TGTGCCAGCAGCCAAGAGTTCGGGTTAAGCCACTATACGCAGTATTTT; CDR3aa: CASSQEFGLSHYTQYF
d_gene: TRBD1; j_gene: TRBJ2-1; v_gene: TRBV7-2; CDR3nt: TGTGCCAGCAGCTTAGTGACAGGGCGCAATGAGCAGTTCTTC; CDR3aa: CASSLVTGRNEQFF
d_gene: -; j_gene: TRBJ1-2; v_gene: TRBV15; CDR3nt: TGTGCCACCAGCAGAGCGCTTAACTATGGCTACACCTTC; CDR3aa: CATSRALNYGYTF
d_gene: TRBD2; j_gene: TRBJ2-2; v_gene: TRBV7-2; CDR3nt: TGTGCCAGCAGCTATAAGGGACTAGCGGGGGGGAACACCGGGGAGCTGTTTTTT; CDR3aa: CASSYKGLAGGNTGELFF
d_gene: TRBD2; j_gene: TRBJ2-5; v_gene: TRBV6-5; CDR3nt: TGTGCCAGCGGTAACAGGCGGGAGCAAGAGACCCAGTACTTC; CDR3aa: CASGNRREQETQYF
d_gene: -; j_gene: TRBJ1-1; v_gene: TRBV20-1; CDR3nt: TGCAGTGCTACGCCCGAGCGGGGAGCTTTCTTT; CDR3aa: CSATPERGAFF
d_gene: -; j_gene: TRBJ1-5; v_gene: TRBV4-3; CDR3nt: TGCGCCAGCAGCCAAGATTTGTGGTATCAGCCCCAGCATTTT; CDR3aa: CASSQDLWYQPQHF
d_gene: -; j_gene: TRBJ2-1; v_gene: TRBV10-2; CDR3nt: TGCGCCAGCACAATAGGGTCCTCCTACAATGAGCAGTTCTTC; CDR3aa: CASTIGSSYNEQFF
d_gene: -; j_gene: TRBJ1-1; v_gene: TRBV9; CDR3nt: TGTGCCAGCAGCGTTTGGCCGAGCACTGAAGCTTTCTTT; CDR3aa: CASSVWPSTEAFF
d_gene: -; j_gene: TRBJ2-7; v_gene: TRBV5-6; CDR3nt: TGTGCCAGCAGCCCGTGGACGGTTTCCTACGAGCAGTACTTC; CDR3aa: CASSPWTVSYEQYF
d_gene: -; j_gene: TRBJ2-7; v_gene: TRBV2; CDR3nt: TGTGCCAGCAGTGGGGTCGGGGATATCGAGCAGTACTTC; CDR3aa: CASSGVGDIEQYF
d_gene: -; j_gene: TRBJ2-7; v_gene: TRBV10-1; CDR3nt: TGCGCCAGTTACGAGCAGTACTTC; CDR3aa: CASYEQYF
d_gene: TRBD2; j_gene: TRBJ2-3; v_gene: TRBV2; CDR3nt: TGTGCCAGCGGGGCGGTGAGCGGGGATGATACGCAGTATTTT; CDR3aa: CASGAVSGDDTQYF